This T cell receptor (beta chain) appears in the sequencing data of a study of cytomegalovirus exposure and HLA in healthy donors. The study's findings and limits: As was reported, the HLA-A and HLA-B alleles of most subjects were accurately predicted from TCR beta sequences.

The PCR used 60 Vbeta and 13 Jbeta primers. Sequencing used immunoSEQ multiplex PCR; TCRdb keeps in-frame clones, though not all of them. The sample lists roughly 160,000 clones, about 80% occurring once. This CDR3 contains 19 residues. The germline gives CDR1 MNHNS, CDR2 SASEGT. J was trimmed by 0 bases and V by 3 bases; bases with no gene match: 7. Of note for this clone: The antigen is unknown.

This sequence was found in a young man in good health and CMV-seropositive. The chain has TRBV6-1 and TRBJ2-3; 15 bases are a match to TRBD2. Sequencing used PBMCs. CDR3 region: CASSEGLAGGPTSTDTQYF. The CDR3, as DNA: TGTGCCAGCAGTGAGGGACTAGCGGGGGGCCCTACGAGCACAGATACGCAGTATTTT.